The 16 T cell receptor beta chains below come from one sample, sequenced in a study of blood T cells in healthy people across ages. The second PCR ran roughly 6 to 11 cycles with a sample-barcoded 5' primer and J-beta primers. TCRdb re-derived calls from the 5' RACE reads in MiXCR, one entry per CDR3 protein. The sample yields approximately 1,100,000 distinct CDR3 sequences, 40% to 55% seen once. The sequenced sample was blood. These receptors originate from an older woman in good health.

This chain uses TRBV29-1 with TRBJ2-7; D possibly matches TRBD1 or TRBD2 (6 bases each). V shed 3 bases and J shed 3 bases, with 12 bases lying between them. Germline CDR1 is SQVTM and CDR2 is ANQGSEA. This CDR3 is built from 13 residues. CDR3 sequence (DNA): TGCAGCGTTGAGGGGGCGCGGGGCTACGAGCAGTACTTC. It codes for CSVEGARGYEQYF.

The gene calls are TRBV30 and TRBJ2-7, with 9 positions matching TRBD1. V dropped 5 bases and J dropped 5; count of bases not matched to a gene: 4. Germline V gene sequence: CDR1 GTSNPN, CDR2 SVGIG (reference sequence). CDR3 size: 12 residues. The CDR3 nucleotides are TGTGCCTGGGGACAGGGGTCCCACGAGCAGTACTTC. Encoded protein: CAWGQGSHEQYF.

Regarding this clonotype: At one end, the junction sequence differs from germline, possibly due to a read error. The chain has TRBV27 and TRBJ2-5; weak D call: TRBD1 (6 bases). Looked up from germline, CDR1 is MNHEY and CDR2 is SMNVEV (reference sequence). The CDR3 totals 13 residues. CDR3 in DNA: TGTGCCAGCAGTGTATCAACAGGGTACGAGCGGTACTTC. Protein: CASSVSTGYERYF.

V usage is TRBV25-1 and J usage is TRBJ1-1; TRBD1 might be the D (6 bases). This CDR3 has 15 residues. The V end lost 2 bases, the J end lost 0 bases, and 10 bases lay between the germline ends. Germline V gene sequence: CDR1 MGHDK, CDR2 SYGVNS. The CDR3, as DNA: TGTGCCAGCAGTGAAGAGGGGGGAATGAACACTGAAGCTTTCTTT. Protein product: CASSEEGGMNTEAFF.

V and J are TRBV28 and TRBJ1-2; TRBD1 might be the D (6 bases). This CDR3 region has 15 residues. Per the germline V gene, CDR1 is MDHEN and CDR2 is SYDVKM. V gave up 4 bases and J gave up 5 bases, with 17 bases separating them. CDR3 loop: CASSSTGGLAYGYTF. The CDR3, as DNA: TGTGCCAGCAGTTCGACTGGGGGCTTGGCTTATGGCTACACCTTC.

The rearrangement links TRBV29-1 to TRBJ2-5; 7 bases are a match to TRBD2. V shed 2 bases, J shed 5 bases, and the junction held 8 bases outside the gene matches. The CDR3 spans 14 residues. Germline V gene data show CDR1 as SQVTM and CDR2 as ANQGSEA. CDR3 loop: CSVEPDGGWETQYF. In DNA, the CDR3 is TGCAGCGTTGAACCCGACGGGGGGTGGGAGACCCAGTACTTC.

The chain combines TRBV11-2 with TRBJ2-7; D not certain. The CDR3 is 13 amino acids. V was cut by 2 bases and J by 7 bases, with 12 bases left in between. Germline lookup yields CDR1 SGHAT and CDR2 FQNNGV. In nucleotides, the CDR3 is TGTGCCAGCAGCTTAAGTCCAGCTGTAGAGCAGTACTTC. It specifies CASSLSPAVEQYF.

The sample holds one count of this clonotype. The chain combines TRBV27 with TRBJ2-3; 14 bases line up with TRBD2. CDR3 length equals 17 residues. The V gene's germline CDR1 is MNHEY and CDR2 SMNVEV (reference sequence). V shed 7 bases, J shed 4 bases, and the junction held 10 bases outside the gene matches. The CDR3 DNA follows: TGTGCCAGCAAAGAAGGACTAGCGGGGGGTACAGCAGATACGCAGTATTTT. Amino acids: CASKEGLAGGTADTQYF.

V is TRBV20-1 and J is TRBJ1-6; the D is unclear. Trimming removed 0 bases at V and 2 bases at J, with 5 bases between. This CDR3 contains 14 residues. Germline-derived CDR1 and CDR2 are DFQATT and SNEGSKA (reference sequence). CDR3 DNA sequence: TGCAGTGCTAGAGAACCACCCTATAATTCACCCCTCCACTTT. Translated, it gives CSAREPPYNSPLHF.

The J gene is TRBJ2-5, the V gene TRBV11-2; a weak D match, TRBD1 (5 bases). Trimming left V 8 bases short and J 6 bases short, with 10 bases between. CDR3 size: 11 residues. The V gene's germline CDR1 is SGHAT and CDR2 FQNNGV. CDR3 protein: CASAQAKTQYF. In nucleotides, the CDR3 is TGTGCCAGCGCACAGGCGAAGACCCAGTACTTC.

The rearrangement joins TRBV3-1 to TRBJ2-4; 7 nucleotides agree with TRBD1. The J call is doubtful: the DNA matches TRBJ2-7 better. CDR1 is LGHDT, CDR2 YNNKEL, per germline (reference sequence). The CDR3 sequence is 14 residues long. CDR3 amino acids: CASSQGGQRGEQYF. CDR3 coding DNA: TGTGCCAGCAGCCAAGGGGGACAGAGAGGCGAGCAGTACTTC.

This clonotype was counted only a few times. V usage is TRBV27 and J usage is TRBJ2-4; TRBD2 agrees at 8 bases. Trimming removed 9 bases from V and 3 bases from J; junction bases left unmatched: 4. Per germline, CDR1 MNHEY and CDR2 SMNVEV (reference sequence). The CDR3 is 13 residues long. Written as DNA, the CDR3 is TGTGCCAGAATTACTAGCGGCAAAAACATTCAGTACTTC. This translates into CARITSGKNIQYF.

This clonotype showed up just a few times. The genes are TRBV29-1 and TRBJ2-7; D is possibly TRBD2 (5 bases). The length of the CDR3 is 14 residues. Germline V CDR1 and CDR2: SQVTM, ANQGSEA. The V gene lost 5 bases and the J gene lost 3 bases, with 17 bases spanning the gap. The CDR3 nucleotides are TGCAGCGTTTCGAAATCCTCCGGGGTCTACGAGCAGTACTTC. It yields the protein CSVSKSSGVYEQYF.

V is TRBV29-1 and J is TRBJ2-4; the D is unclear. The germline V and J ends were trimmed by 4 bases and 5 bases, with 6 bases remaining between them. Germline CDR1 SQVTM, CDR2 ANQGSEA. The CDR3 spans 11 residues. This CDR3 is CSVGTENIQYF. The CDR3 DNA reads TGCAGCGTTGGAACGGAAAACATTCAGTACTTC.

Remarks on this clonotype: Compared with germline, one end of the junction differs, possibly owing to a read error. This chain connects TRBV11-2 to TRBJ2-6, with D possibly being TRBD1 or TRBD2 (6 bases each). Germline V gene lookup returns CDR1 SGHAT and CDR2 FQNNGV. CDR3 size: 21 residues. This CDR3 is CASTNWGALVADSSGANVPTF. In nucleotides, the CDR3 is TGTGCCAGCACCAACTGGGGGGCATTAGTGGCGGATAGCTCTGGGGCCAACGTCCCGACTTTC.

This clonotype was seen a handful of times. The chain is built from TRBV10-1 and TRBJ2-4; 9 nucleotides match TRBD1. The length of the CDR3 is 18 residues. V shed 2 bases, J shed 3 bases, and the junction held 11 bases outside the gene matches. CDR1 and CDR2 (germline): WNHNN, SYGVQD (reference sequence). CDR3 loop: CASSEGTGFLGDKNIQYF. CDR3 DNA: TGCGCCAGCAGTGAGGGGACAGGGTTTTTAGGGGACAAAAACATTCAGTACTTC.